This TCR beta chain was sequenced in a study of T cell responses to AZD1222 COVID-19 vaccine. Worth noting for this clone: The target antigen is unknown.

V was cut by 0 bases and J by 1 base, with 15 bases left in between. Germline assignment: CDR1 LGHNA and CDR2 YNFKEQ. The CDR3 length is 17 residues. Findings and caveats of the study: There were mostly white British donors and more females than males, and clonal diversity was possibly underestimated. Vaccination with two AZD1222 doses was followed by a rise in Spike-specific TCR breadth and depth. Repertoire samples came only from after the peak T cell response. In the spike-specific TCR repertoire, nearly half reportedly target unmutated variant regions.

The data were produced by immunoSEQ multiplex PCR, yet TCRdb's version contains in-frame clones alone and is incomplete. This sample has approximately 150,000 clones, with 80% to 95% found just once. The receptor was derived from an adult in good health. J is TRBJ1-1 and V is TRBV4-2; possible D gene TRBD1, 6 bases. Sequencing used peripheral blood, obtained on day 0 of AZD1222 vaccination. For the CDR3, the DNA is TGTGCCAGCAGCCAAGATTCTGGGACATTCGGGAACACTGAAGCTTTCTTT. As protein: CASSQDSGTFGNTEAFF.